This entry features one T cell receptor (beta chain) sequence. The sample originates from a study of T cell changes during pregnancy in multiple sclerosis. The protocol was immunoSEQ multiplex PCR, while the TCRdb copy is restricted to in-frame clones and leaves out a portion. The sample lists 90,000 to 95,000 clones; just under 95% were seen once. The length of the CDR3 is 14 residues. CDR1 and CDR2 from the germline V gene are SGHDT and YYEEEE. V shed 4 bases and J shed 6 bases, with 15 bases lying between them. The sequenced sample was peripheral blood, obtained in the first trimester of pregnancy. The rearrangement uses TRBV5-6 and TRBJ2-3; possibly TRBD1 for D (5 bases). This TCR came from a female donor with multiple sclerosis, enrolled in a pregnancy study. CDR3: CASSPWGLEDTQYF. The CDR3 nucleotides read TGTGCCAGCAGCCCATGGGGCCTCGAGGATACGCAGTATTTT.